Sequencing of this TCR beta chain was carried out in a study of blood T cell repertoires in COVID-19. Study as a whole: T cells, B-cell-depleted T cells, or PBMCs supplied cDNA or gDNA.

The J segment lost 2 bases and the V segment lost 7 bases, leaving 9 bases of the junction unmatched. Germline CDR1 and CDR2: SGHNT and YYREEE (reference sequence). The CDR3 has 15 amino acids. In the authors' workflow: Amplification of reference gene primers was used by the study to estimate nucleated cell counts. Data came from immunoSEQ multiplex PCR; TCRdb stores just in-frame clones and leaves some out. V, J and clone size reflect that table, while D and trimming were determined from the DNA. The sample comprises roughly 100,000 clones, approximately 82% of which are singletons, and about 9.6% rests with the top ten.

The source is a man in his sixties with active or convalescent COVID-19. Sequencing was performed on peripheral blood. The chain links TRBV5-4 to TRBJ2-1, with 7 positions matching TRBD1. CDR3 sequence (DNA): TGTGCCAGCGCTCGCGGACAGGTTACCTACAATGAGCAGTTCTTC. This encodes CASARGQVTYNEQFF.